The text below deals with one T cell receptor (beta chain). Its target is not known. CDR1 is MNHEY and CDR2 is SMNVEV in the germline V gene (reference sequence). Trimming took 3 bases from V and 5 from J; bases not matched to a gene: 3. The CDR3 totals 13 residues. The record originates from a study of T cell responses to AZD1222 COVID-19 vaccine. The study's findings and limits: In the spike-specific TCR repertoire, nearly half reportedly target unmutated variant regions.

TCRdb's table, derived via immunoSEQ multiplex PCR, lists solely in-frame clones and lacks some. This repertoire shows 150,000 or so clones, about 89% found once; its top ten account for approximately 2.7%. The TCR was taken from an adult in good health. The gene calls are TRBV27 and TRBJ1-1, with TRBD1 identical over 7 bases. Here the sequenced sample was peripheral blood, taken on day 0 of MenACWY control vaccination. CDR3 residues: CASSLTGQTEAFF. As DNA, the CDR3 is TGTGCCAGCAGTTTGACAGGGCAGACTGAAGCTTTCTTT.